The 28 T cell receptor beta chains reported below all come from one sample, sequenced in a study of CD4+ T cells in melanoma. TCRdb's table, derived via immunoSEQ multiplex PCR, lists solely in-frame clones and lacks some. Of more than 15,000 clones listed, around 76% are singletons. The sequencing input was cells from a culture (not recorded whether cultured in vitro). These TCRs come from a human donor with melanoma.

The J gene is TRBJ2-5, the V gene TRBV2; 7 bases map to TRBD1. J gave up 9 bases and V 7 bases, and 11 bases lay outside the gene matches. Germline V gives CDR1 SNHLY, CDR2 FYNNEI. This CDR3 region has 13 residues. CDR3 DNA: TGTGCCAGCACCTGGGACAGTAGGGGTTCCCAGTACTTC. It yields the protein CASTWDSRGSQYF.

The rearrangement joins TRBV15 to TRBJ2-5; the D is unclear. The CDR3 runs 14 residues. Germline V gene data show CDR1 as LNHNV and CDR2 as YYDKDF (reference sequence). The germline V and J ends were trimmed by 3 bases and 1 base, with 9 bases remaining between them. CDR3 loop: CATSRGPVQETQYF. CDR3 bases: TGTGCCACCAGCAGGGGCCCCGTCCAAGAGACCCAGTACTTC.

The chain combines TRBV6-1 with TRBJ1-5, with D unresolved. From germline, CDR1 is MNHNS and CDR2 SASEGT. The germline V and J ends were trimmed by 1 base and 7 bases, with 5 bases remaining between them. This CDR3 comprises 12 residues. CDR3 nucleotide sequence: TGTGCCAGCAGTGAAGTTCCACAGCCCCAGCATTTT. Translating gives CASSEVPQPQHF.

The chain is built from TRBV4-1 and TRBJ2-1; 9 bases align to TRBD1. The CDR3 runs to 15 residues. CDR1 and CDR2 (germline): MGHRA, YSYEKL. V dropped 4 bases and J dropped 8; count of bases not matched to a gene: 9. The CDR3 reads CASSRTGDASYEQFF. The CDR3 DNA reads TGCGCCAGCAGCCGGACAGGGGATGCATCCTATGAGCAGTTCTTC.

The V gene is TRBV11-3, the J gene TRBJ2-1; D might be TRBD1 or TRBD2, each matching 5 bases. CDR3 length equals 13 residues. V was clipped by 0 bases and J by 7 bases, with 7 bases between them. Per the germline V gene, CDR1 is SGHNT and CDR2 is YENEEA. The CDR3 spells CASSLERGNEQFF. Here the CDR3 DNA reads TGTGCCAGCAGCTTAGAGAGGGGAAATGAGCAGTTCTTC.

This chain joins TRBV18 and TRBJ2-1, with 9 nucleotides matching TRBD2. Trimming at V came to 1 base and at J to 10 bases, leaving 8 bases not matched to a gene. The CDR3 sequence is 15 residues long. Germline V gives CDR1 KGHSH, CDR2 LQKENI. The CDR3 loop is CASSPLAGDYGEQFF. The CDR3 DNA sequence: TGTGCCAGCTCACCACTAGCGGGGGATTACGGAGAGCAGTTCTTC.

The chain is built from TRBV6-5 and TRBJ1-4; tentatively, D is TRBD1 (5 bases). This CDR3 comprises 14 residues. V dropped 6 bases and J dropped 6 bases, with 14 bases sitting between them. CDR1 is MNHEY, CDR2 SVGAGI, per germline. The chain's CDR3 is CASSPRGFDEKLFF. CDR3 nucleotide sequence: TGTGCCAGCAGCCCGAGGGGTTTCGATGAAAAACTGTTTTTT.

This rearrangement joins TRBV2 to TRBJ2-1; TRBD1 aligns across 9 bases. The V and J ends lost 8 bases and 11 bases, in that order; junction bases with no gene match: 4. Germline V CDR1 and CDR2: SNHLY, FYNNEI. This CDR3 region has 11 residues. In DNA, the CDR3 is TGTGCCAGCGGGGACAGGGATAAGCAGTTCTTC. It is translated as CASGDRDKQFF.

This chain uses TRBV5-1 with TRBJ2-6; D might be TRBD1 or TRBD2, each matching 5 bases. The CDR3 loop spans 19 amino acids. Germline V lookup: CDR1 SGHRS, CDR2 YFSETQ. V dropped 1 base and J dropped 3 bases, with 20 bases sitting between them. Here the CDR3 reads CASSLNSGTRAYGANVLTF. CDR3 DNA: TGCGCCAGCAGCTTGAACTCCGGGACCCGAGCGTATGGGGCCAACGTCCTGACTTTC.

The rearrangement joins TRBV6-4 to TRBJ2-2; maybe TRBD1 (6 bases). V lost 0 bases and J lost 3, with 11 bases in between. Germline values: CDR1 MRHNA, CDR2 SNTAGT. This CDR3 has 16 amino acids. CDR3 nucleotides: TGTGCCAGCAGTGACTCAGGGGGTAGGCACACCGGGGAGCTGTTTTTT. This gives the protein CASSDSGGRHTGELFF.

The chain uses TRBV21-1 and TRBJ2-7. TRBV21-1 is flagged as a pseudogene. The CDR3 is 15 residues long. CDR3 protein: CASSNPLFGTYEQYF. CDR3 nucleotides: TGTGCCAGCAGCAACCCCCTTTTCGGCACCTACGAGCAGTACTTC.

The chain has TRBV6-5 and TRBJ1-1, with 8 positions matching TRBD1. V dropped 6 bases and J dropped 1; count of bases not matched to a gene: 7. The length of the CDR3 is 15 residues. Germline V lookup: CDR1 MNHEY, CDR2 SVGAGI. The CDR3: CASRPAGTGNTEAFF. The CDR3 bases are TGTGCCAGCAGACCCGCCGGGACAGGGAACACTGAAGCTTTCTTT.

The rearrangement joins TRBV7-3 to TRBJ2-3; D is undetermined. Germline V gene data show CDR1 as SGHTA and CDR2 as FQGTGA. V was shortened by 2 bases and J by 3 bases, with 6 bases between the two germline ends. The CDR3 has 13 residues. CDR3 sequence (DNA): TGTGCCAGCAGCTTAGTGACGACAGATACGCAGTATTTT. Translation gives CASSLVTTDTQYF. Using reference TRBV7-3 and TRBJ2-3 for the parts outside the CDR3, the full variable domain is GAGVSQTPSNKVTEKGKYVELRCDPISGHTALYWYRQSLGQGPEFLIYFQGTGAADDSGLPNDRFFAVRPEGSVSTLKIQRTERGDSAVYLCASSLVTTDTQYFGPGTRLTVL.

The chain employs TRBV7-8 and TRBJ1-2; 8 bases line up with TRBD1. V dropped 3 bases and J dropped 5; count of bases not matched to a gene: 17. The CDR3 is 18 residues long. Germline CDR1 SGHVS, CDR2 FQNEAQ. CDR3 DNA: TGTGCCAGCAGCTTGGGTGGGCCAGGGGGCGCGAAGATGTATGGCTACACCTTC. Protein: CASSLGGPGGAKMYGYTF.

The CDR3 sequence: CASSEVRGLSYEQYF. The CDR3 coding sequence is TGTGCCAGCAGTGAAGTGAGGGGGCTCTCCTACGAGCAGTACTTC. The chain couples TRBV2 to TRBJ2-7, with TRBD1 identical over 7 bases. The CDR3 is 15 amino acids. V lost 1 base, J lost 0 bases, and 3 bases stayed unmatched. Germline CDR1 reads SNHLY; CDR2 reads FYNNEI.

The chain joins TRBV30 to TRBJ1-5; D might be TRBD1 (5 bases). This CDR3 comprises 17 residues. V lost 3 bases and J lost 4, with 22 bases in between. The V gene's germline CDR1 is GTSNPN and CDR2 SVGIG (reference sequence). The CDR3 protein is CAWSTPTFLTENQPQHF. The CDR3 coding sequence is TGTGCCTGGAGCACACCCACTTTTCTGACAGAAAATCAGCCCCAGCATTTT.

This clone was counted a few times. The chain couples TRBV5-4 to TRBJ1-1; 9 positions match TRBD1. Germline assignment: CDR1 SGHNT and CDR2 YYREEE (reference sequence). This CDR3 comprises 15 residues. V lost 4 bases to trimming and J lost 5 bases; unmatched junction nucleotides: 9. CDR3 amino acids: CASSNAGTGRTEAFF. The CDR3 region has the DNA TGTGCCAGCAGCAATGCCGGGACAGGGAGGACTGAAGCTTTCTTT.

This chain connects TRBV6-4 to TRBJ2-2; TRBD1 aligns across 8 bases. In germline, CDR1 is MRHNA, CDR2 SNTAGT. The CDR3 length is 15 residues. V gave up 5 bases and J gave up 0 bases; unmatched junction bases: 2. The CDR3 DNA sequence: TGTGCCAGCAGTCCACAGGGGGCGAACACCGGGGAGCTGTTTTTT. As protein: CASSPQGANTGELFF.

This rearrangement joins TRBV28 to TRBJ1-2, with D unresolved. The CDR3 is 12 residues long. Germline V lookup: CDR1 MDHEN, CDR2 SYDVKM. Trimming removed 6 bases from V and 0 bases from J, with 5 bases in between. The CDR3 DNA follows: TGTGCCAGCAGCCAGACTAACTATGGCTACACCTTC. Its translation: CASSQTNYGYTF.

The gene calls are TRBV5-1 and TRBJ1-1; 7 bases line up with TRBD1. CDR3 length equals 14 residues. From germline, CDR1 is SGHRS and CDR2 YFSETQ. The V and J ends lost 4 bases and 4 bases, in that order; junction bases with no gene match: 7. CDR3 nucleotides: TGCGCCAGCAGCCCATCAGGGGGACCCACTGAAGCTTTCTTT. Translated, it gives CASSPSGGPTEAFF.

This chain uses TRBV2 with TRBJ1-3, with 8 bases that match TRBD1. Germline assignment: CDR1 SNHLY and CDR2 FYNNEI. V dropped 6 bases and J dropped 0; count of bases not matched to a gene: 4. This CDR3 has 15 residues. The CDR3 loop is CASRTGVFSGNTIYF. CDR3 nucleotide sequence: TGTGCCAGCAGGACAGGGGTCTTCTCTGGAAACACCATATATTTT.

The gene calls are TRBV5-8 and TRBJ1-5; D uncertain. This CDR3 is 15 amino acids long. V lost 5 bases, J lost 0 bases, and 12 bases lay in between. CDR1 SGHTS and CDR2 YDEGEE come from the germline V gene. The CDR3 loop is CASSKDGNSNQPQHF. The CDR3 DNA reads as TGTGCCAGCAGTAAGGACGGGAATAGCAATCAGCCCCAGCATTTT.

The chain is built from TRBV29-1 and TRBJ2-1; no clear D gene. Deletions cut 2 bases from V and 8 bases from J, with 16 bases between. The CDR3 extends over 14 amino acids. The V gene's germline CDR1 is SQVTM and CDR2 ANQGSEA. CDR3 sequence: CSVEMGTHLDEQFF. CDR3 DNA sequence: TGCAGCGTTGAAATGGGAACCCACCTCGATGAGCAGTTCTTC.

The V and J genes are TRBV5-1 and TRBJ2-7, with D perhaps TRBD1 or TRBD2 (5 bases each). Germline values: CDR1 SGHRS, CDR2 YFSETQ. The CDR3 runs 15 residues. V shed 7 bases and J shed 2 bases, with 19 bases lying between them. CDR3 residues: CASGSGLGNPYEQYF. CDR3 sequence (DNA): TGCGCCAGCGGGTCGGGGCTGGGGAATCCCTACGAGCAGTACTTC.

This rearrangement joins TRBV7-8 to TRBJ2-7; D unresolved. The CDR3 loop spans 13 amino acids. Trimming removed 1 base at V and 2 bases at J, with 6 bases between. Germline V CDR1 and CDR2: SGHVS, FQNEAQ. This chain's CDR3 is CASSLVWAYEQYF. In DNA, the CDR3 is TGTGCCAGCAGCTTAGTTTGGGCCTACGAGCAGTACTTC.

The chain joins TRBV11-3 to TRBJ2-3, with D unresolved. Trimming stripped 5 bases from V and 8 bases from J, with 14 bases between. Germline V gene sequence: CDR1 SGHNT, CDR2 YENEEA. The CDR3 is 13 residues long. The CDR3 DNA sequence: TGTGCCAGCAGCGCGCGTCCCCGGGCTACGCAGTATTTT. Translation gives CASSARPRATQYF.

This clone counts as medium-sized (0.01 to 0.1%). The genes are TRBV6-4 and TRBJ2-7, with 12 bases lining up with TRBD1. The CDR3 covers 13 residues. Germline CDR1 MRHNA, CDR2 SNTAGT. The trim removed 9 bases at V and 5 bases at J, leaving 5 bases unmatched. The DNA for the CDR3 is TGTGCCAGACCGGGACAGGGGGCCAACGAGCAGTACTTC. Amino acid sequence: CARPGQGANEQYF.

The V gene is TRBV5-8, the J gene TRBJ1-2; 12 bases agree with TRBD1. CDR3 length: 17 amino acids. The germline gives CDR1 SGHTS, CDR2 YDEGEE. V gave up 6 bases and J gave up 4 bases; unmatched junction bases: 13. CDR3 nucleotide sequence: TGTGCCAGCACCTCGGGGACAGGGGGCTTCCGTGGCTATGGCTACACCTTC. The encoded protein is CASTSGTGGFRGYGYTF.